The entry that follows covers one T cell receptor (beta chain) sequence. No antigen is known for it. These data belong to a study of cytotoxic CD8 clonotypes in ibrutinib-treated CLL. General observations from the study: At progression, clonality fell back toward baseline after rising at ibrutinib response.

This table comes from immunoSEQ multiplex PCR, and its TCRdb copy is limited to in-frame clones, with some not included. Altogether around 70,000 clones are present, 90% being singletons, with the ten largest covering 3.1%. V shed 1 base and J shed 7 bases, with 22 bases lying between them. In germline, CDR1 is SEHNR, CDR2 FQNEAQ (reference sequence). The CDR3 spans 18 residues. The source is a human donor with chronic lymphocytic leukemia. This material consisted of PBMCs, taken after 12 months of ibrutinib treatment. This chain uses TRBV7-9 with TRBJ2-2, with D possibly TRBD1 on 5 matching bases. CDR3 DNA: TGTGCCAGCAGCTTAGAATTGGGTCAGGGCGTTCTGAGCGGGGAGCTGTTTTTT. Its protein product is CASSLELGQGVLSGELFF. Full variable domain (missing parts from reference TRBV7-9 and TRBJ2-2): DTGVSQNPRHKITKRGQNVTFRCDPISEHNRLYWYRQTLGQGPEFLTYFQNEAQLEKSRLLSDRFSAERPKGSFSTLEIQRTEQGDSAMYLCASSLELGQGVLSGELFFGEGSRLTVL.